This T cell receptor beta chain comes out of a study of blood T cell repertoires in COVID-19. Some clones are missing from TCRdb's copy, which holds only in-frame ones; the method was immunoSEQ multiplex PCR. The data hold roughly 100,000 clones, with about three quarters observed a single time. Per the germline V gene, CDR1 is GTSNPN and CDR2 is SVGIG (reference sequence). Trimming removed 2 bases from V and 3 bases from J, with 5 bases in between. The CDR3 covers 11 residues. The chain carries TRBV30 and TRBJ2-7; unclear D gene. The sample comprised peripheral blood. This receptor was identified in a man older than 75 with COVID-19, enrolled during active disease. The CDR3 DNA reads as TGTGCCTGGAGTAGAGTCTACGAGCAGTACTTC. Translating gives CAWSRVYEQYF.